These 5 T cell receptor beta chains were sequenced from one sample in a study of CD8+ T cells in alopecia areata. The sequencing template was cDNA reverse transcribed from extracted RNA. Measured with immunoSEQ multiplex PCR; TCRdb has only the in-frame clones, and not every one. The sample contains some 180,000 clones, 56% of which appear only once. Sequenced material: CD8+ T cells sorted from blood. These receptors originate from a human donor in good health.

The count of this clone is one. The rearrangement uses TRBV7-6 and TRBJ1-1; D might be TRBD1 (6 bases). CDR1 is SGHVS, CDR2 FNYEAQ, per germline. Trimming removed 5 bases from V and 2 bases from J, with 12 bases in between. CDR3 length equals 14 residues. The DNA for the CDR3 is TGTGCCAGCAGCCCGCCGACAGGAAACACTGAAGCTTTCTTT. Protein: CASSPPTGNTEAFF.

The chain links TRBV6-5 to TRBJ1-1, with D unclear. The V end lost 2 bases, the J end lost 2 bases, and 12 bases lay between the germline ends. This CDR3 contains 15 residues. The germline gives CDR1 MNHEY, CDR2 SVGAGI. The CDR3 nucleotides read TGTGCCAGCAGTTACAGGGCAACTGCCAACACTGAAGCTTTCTTT. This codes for CASSYRATANTEAFF.

The CDR3 nucleotides read TGTGCCTGGAGTGTACTATCGGTGACTAACTATGGCTACACCTTC. It codes for CAWSVLSVTNYGYTF. The chain carries TRBV30 and TRBJ1-2; no clear D. This CDR3 is 15 amino acids long. V lost 0 bases, J lost 0 bases, and 11 bases lay in between. Germline V gene sequence: CDR1 GTSNPN, CDR2 SVGIG (reference sequence).

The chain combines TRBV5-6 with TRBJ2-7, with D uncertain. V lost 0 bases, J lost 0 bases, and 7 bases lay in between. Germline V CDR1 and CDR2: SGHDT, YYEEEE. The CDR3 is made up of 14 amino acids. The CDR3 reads CASSLVRSSYEQYF. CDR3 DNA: TGTGCCAGCAGCTTGGTAAGGAGCTCCTACGAGCAGTACTTC.

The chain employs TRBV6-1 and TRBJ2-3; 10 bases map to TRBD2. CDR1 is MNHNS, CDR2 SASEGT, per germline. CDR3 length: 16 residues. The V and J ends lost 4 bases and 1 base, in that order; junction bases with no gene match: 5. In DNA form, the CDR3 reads TGTGCCAGCAGTGTAACTAGCGGGGACCGCACAGATACGCAGTATTTT. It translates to CASSVTSGDRTDTQYF.